These 18 T cell receptor beta chains originate from one sample sequenced in a study of cytomegalovirus exposure and HLA in healthy donors. The study ran its PCR with 60 Vbeta and 13 Jbeta primers. Sequenced by immunoSEQ multiplex PCR; TCRdb stores in-frame clones only, minus some. Seen here are around 150,000 clones, roughly 79% observed once, and the top ten hold around 1.3%. Sequences were obtained from PBMCs. Receptors originate from a woman aged 50 to 60 in good health and CMV-seronegative.

V and J are TRBV15 and TRBJ2-1; D ambiguous. This CDR3 contains 14 residues. Germline loops: CDR1 LNHNV, CDR2 YYDKDF (reference sequence). V gave up 0 bases and J gave up 2 bases, with 5 bases separating them. The CDR3 protein is CATSRDTTYNEQFF. The CDR3 nucleotides read TGTGCCACCAGCAGAGATACAACCTACAATGAGCAGTTCTTC.

The J gene is TRBJ2-5, the V gene TRBV6-5, with D perhaps matching TRBD1 (6 bases). Germline assignment: CDR1 MNHEY and CDR2 SVGAGI. The CDR3 spans 13 residues. The germline V and J ends were trimmed by 5 bases and 4 bases, with 11 bases remaining between them. CDR3 in amino acids: CASSMDSGETQYF. CDR3 nucleotide sequence: TGTGCCAGCAGTATGGACAGTGGAGAGACCCAGTACTTC.

This chain joins TRBV2 and TRBJ1-2; 7 nucleotides match TRBD1. The CDR3 totals 15 residues. Per germline, CDR1 SNHLY and CDR2 FYNNEI. The V gene end was trimmed by 6 bases and the J gene end by 2 bases; junction bases not matched to a gene: 9. This chain's CDR3 is CASSPRDSRNYGYTF. The CDR3 region has the DNA TGTGCCAGCAGCCCTAGGGACAGCCGAAACTATGGCTACACCTTC.

This chain uses TRBV25-1 with TRBJ2-3; D is unresolved. This CDR3 contains 14 residues. The V gene lost 6 bases and the J gene lost 0 bases, with 10 bases spanning the gap. Germline V gene sequence: CDR1 MGHDK, CDR2 SYGVNS. CDR3 sequence: CASSPSFSTDTQYF. The CDR3 region has the DNA TGTGCCAGCAGCCCAAGCTTTAGCACAGATACGCAGTATTTT.

The chain has TRBV29-1 and TRBJ2-7, with TRBD1 identical over 9 bases. This CDR3 region has 12 residues. The V segment lost 6 bases and the J segment 2 bases; nucleotides outside the gene matches: 2. Germline V CDR1 and CDR2: SQVTM, ANQGSEA. CDR3 in amino acids: CSVGTGTYEQYF. The CDR3 DNA reads as TGCAGCGTGGGGACAGGGACCTACGAGCAGTACTTC.

This chain uses TRBV9 with TRBJ2-5, with 11 bases fitting TRBD2. V shed 0 bases, J shed 4 bases, and the junction held 2 bases outside the gene matches. This CDR3 spans 15 amino acids. Germline V gene data show CDR1 as SGDLS and CDR2 as YYNGEE. CDR3 loop: CASSVGLAGSETQYF. CDR3 bases: TGTGCCAGCAGCGTAGGACTAGCGGGGTCAGAGACCCAGTACTTC.

The CDR3 spells CASTPQFNTGELFF. Here the CDR3 DNA reads TGTGCCAGCACCCCCCAGTTTAACACCGGGGAGCTGTTTTTT. V is TRBV11-2 and J is TRBJ2-2; no clear D. Germline V gene data show CDR1 as SGHAT and CDR2 as FQNNGV. The germline V and J ends were trimmed by 7 bases and 2 bases, with 11 bases remaining between them. CDR3 size: 14 residues.

The chain has TRBV5-5 and TRBJ2-7; perhaps TRBD1 as D (7 bases). V lost 2 bases to trimming and J lost 1 base, with 16 bases between them. Germline values: CDR1 SGHKS, CDR2 YYEKEE (reference sequence). The CDR3 sequence is 16 residues long. CDR3 sequence reads: CASSLGQGGPSYEQYF. DNA for the CDR3: TGTGCCAGCAGCTTAGGGCAGGGGGGACCTTCCTACGAGCAGTACTTC.

The chain uses TRBV7-8 and TRBJ2-5; weak D call: TRBD1 (5 bases). In germline, CDR1 is SGHVS, CDR2 FQNEAQ. The CDR3 totals 11 residues. The V end lost 9 bases, the J end lost 6 bases, and 11 bases lay between the germline ends. The CDR3 loop is CASDQGKTQYF. The CDR3 nucleotides are TGTGCCAGTGATCAGGGAAAGACCCAGTACTTC.

CDR3 sequence reads: CAISGGQGTNEKLFF. In DNA, the CDR3 is TGTGCCATCAGTGGGGGACAGGGGACTAATGAAAAACTGTTTTTT. This chain uses TRBV10-3 with TRBJ1-4; 10 nucleotides agree with TRBD1. V lost 4 bases, J lost 2 bases, and 1 base stayed unmatched. This CDR3 has 15 residues. Germline V gene lookup returns CDR1 ENHRY and CDR2 SYGVKD.

The chain couples TRBV5-1 to TRBJ1-2; maybe TRBD1 (5 bases). V lost 6 bases and J 5 bases, leaving 17 bases between the germline ends. CDR1 is SGHRS, CDR2 YFSETQ, per germline. The CDR3 is made up of 14 amino acids. CDR3 coding DNA: TGCGCCAGCAAACAAGGACAAGCAACTTATGGCTACACCTTC. It specifies CASKQGQATYGYTF.

The gene calls are TRBV28 and TRBJ1-1, with 7 bases fitting TRBD1. Germline CDR1 MDHEN, CDR2 SYDVKM. V lost 8 bases to trimming and J lost 6 bases; unmatched junction nucleotides: 9. The CDR3 has 13 amino acids. CDR3 region: CASETGRGAEAFF. CDR3 nucleotide sequence: TGTGCCAGCGAGACAGGGCGGGGGGCTGAAGCTTTCTTT.

This rearrangement joins TRBV9 to TRBJ1-1, with 7 positions matching TRBD1. Germline CDR1 SGDLS, CDR2 YYNGEE. Unmatched junction bases numbered 6, after V lost 4 bases and J lost 0 bases. The CDR3 totals 15 residues. As DNA, the CDR3 is TGTGCCAGCAGCCCAGAGGACAGGATGAACACTGAAGCTTTCTTT. It encodes CASSPEDRMNTEAFF. The whole variable domain, remainder taken from reference TRBV9 and TRBJ1-1, is DSGVTQTPKHLITATGQRVTLRCSPRSGDLSVYWYQQSLDQGLQFLIQYYNGEERAKGNILERFSAQQFPDLHSELNLSSLELGDSALYFCASSPEDRMNTEAFFGQGTRLTVV.

The CDR3: CASSLQARMPQHF. As DNA, the CDR3 is TGTGCCAGCAGTTTACAGGCCCGAATGCCCCAGCATTTT. The chain is built from TRBV27 and TRBJ1-5; D remains unclear. V lost 2 bases and J 9 bases, leaving 11 bases between the germline ends. CDR3 length equals 13 residues. Germline assignment: CDR1 MNHEY and CDR2 SMNVEV (reference sequence).

The chain recombines TRBV9 with TRBJ2-7; 10 bases align to TRBD1. Per germline, CDR1 SGDLS and CDR2 YYNGEE. The length of the CDR3 is 14 residues. The V gene end was trimmed by 4 bases and the J gene end by 2 bases; junction bases not matched to a gene: 3. The CDR3 loop is CASSPGTGAYEQYF. The CDR3 nucleotides are TGTGCCAGCAGCCCAGGGACAGGGGCCTACGAGCAGTACTTC.

This sequence joins TRBV28 and TRBJ1-2, with D perhaps matching TRBD1 (5 bases). Germline V gives CDR1 MDHEN, CDR2 SYDVKM. V was shortened by 3 bases and J by 4 bases, with 12 bases between the two germline ends. The CDR3 spans 14 residues. The CDR3: CASSFRTTGYGYTF. Here the CDR3 DNA reads TGTGCCAGCAGTTTCCGGACAACAGGCTATGGCTACACCTTC.

V is TRBV6-5 and J is TRBJ1-5; maybe TRBD1 (5 bases). CDR1 is MNHEY, CDR2 SVGAGI, per germline. The CDR3 has 14 amino acids. Trimming removed 4 bases at V and 5 bases at J, with 12 bases between. The CDR3 region is CASSSDRYHQPQHF. The CDR3 coding sequence is TGTGCCAGCAGTTCCGACAGATACCATCAGCCCCAGCATTTT.

The rearrangement joins TRBV11-2 to TRBJ1-4, with no clear D. The CDR3 totals 16 residues. Trimming pared 5 bases from V and 0 bases from J, leaving 13 bases between. Germline CDR1 and CDR2: SGHAT and FQNNGV. Here the CDR3 DNA reads TGTGCCAGCAGCGGGGTGGGAGGAGCAACTAATGAAAAACTGTTTTTT. Residues: CASSGVGGATNEKLFF.